This T cell receptor beta chain originates from a study of identical twins. MiXCR was run by TCRdb on the 5' RACE reads, yielding one entry per CDR3 protein. Altogether nearly 900,000 distinct CDR3 sequences are present, 10% to 15% being singletons, with the ten largest covering 1.5% to 2%. Germline V gives CDR1 MNHEY, CDR2 SVGAGI. V was clipped by 2 bases and J by 5 bases; unmatched bases: 1. This CDR3 has 13 amino acids. This same sample was also part of a study on yellow fever vaccine responses in identical twins.

The clonotype originates from a woman younger than 30 in good health. The rearrangement links TRBV6-5 to TRBJ2-7, with 9 bases identical to TRBD1. The sample was PBMCs. In DNA form, the CDR3 reads TGTGCCAGCAGTTACCGGACAGGGGACGAGCAGTACTTC. Translation: CASSYRTGDEQYF.